This T cell receptor (beta chain) was identified during a study of blood T cell repertoires in COVID-19. Germline V gives CDR1 MNHNY, CDR2 SVGAGI (reference sequence). Trimming took 0 bases from V and 4 from J, leaving 13 bases between them. The CDR3 runs 16 residues. The repertoire was sequenced with immunoSEQ multiplex PCR; TCRdb's copy has only in-frame clones and lacks some. The repertoire consists of around 41,000 clones, with 80% to 90% occurring once and the leading ten covering approximately 15%. This chain joins TRBV6-6 and TRBJ1-5; possibly TRBD1 for D (5 bases). Sequencing was done on a sample of peripheral blood. This TCR came from a human donor in a cohort sampled during active COVID-19. CDR3 amino acids: CASSYSAVQGNQPQHF. The CDR3 bases are TGTGCCAGCAGTTACTCCGCCGTCCAGGGTAATCAGCCCCAGCATTTT.